Following are 15 T cell receptor beta chains from one sample sequenced in a study of vaccination and CD4 T cells after COVID-19. Treatment given: roughly 10-day PBMC culture with coronavirus spike peptide pools or control peptides (ViraFEST assay). These receptors are not linked to any known antigen. Sequence data for DNA of cultured CD4+ T cells were generated by the Oncomine TCR Beta short-read assay. TCRdb used MiXCR to reprocess the PCR reads, holding one entry per CDR3 protein. The data hold fewer than 15,000 distinct CDR3 sequences, with under 55% observed a single time. The material sequenced was CD4+ T cells from blood, cultured in vitro. These receptors all stem from a human donor who had recovered from COVID-19.

This chain connects TRBV10-3 to TRBJ1-4; TRBD1 might be the D (5 bases). Trimming cost V 0 bases and J 8 bases, with 10 bases left between them. Germline CDR1 and CDR2: ENHRY and SYGVKD. This CDR3 spans 14 amino acids. This CDR3 is CAISESGVSEKLFF. The CDR3 nucleotides are TGTGCCATCAGTGAGTCGGGGGTGAGCGAAAAACTGTTTTTT.

This clonotype was counted between two and nine times. The chain links TRBV14 to TRBJ1-6, with no clear D. The germline V gene has CDR1 SGHDN and CDR2 FVKESK. This CDR3 spans 14 amino acids. V lost 1 base and J lost 10, with 11 bases in between. The CDR3 spells CASSQVLGGSPLHF. The CDR3 DNA reads TGTGCCAGCAGCCAAGTTTTGGGAGGGTCACCCCTCCACTTT. The whole variable domain, remainder taken from reference TRBV14 and TRBJ1-6, is EAGVTQFPSHSVIEKGQTVTLRCDPISGHDNLYWYRRVMGKEIKFLLHFVKESKQDESGMPNNRFLAERTGGTYSTLKVQPAELEDSGVYFCASSQVLGGSPLHFGNGTRLTVT.

The rearrangement uses TRBV10-3 and TRBJ2-1, with D unclear. CDR3 size: 13 residues. CDR1 is ENHRY and CDR2 is SYGVKD in the germline V gene. Trimming left V 0 bases short and J 8 bases short, with 8 bases between. CDR3 nucleotide sequence: TGTGCCATCAGTGAGTCCCTATTCCATGAGCAGTTCTTC. Residues: CAISESLFHEQFF.

This clonotype was seen only a few times. V is TRBV11-3 and J is TRBJ2-3; D perhaps matches TRBD2 (7 bases). CDR3 size: 16 residues. The V gene lost 5 bases and the J gene lost 2 bases, with 17 bases spanning the gap. Germline CDR1 is SGHNT and CDR2 is YENEEA. The CDR3 loop is CASSSGAGAHTDTQYF. In DNA form, the CDR3 reads TGTGCCAGCAGCAGCGGGGCGGGGGCGCACACAGATACGCAGTATTTT.

V usage is TRBV6-4 and J usage is TRBJ2-2; TRBD1 matches 8 bases. The CDR3 consists of 15 residues. The germline CDR1 and CDR2 sequences are MRHNA and SNTAGT. Trimming took 4 bases from V and 4 from J; bases not matched to a gene: 5. As DNA, the CDR3 is TGTGCCAGCAGTGCTCAGGGGGCGTCCACCGGGGAGCTGTTTTTT. Protein: CASSAQGASTGELFF.

This clonotype was picked up a small number of times. J is TRBJ1-2 and V is TRBV20-1; TRBD1 aligns across 8 bases. This CDR3 comprises 16 residues. Per germline, CDR1 DFQATT and CDR2 SNEGSKA (reference sequence). V lost 6 bases and J lost 3; bases outside the gene matches: 15. This chain's CDR3 is CSALGQGGLFDYGYTF. Here the CDR3 DNA reads TGCAGTGCGCTCGGACAGGGCGGCCTATTCGACTATGGCTACACCTTC.

The chain couples TRBV29-1 to TRBJ1-4; D is undetermined. The CDR3 sequence is 10 residues long. Trimming shortened V by 5 bases and J by 6 bases, and 4 bases separated the two germline ends. Germline V lookup: CDR1 SQVTM, CDR2 ANQGSEA. Here the CDR3 reads CSVRDEKLFF. The CDR3, as DNA: TGCAGCGTTAGGGATGAAAAACTGTTTTTT. The full variable domain, in which reference TRBV29-1 and TRBJ1-4 provide the parts outside the CDR3, is SAVISQKPSRDICQRGTSLTIQCQVDSQVTMMFWYRQQPGQSLTLIATANQGSEATYESGFVIDKFPISRPNLTFSTLTVSNMSPEDSSIYLCSVRDEKLFFGSGTQLSVL.

This clonotype was recorded a few times. V and J are TRBV19 and TRBJ2-2; possible D gene TRBD2, 6 bases. Trimming took 6 bases from V and 3 from J, leaving 14 bases between them. CDR1 and CDR2 (germline): LNHDA, SQIVND (reference sequence). The CDR3 runs to 15 residues. The CDR3 DNA follows: TGTGCCAGTAGCCGTGGGTGGGGGGACACCGGGGAGCTGTTTTTT. Translation: CASSRGWGDTGELFF.

A word on this clonotype: A read error may account for a junction end that differs from germline. V usage is TRBV9 and J usage is TRBJ1-2; 11 bases line up with TRBD1. Per germline, CDR1 SGDLS and CDR2 YYNGEE. The CDR3 is 13 residues long. The CDR3 DNA is TGTGCCAGCAGCGTTCCGGGACAGGGGGTAGTATCCTTC. Translating it yields CASSVPGQGVVSF.

The chain uses TRBV19 and TRBJ1-5; the match to TRBD1 covers 7 bases. Unmatched junction bases numbered 8, after V lost 10 bases and J lost 2 bases. This CDR3 has 14 residues. Germline CDR1 LNHDA, CDR2 SQIVND (reference sequence). The CDR3 DNA reads as TGTGCCACCACAGGGGTAGGTGGCAATCAGCCCCAGCATTTT. The encoded protein is CATTGVGGNQPQHF.

The J gene is TRBJ1-6, the V gene TRBV27; 8 nucleotides line up with TRBD1. This CDR3 is built from 16 residues. After removal of 3 bases from V and 11 bases from J, the junction contained 12 bases not matched to a gene. CDR1 is MNHEY, CDR2 SMNVEV, per germline (reference sequence). CDR3 sequence: CASSFSGQGRNAPLHF. The CDR3 DNA reads TGTGCCAGCAGTTTTTCCGGACAGGGAAGGAACGCACCCCTCCACTTT.

The V and J genes are TRBV10-3 and TRBJ1-2; 7 nucleotides agree with TRBD1. The CDR3 is made up of 14 amino acids. Germline loops: CDR1 ENHRY, CDR2 SYGVKD. V lost 7 bases to trimming and J lost 2 bases; unmatched junction nucleotides: 7. CDR3 nucleotide sequence: TGTGCCATCAAAGAGGGGGCGCAGAACTATGGCTACACCTTC. As protein: CAIKEGAQNYGYTF.

The gene calls are TRBV6-5 and TRBJ2-5; 7 bases agree with TRBD1. The CDR3 runs to 17 residues. Germline V gene lookup returns CDR1 MNHEY and CDR2 SVGAGI. J lost 2 bases, V lost 4 bases, and 13 bases had no gene match. CDR3 DNA: TGTGCCAGCAGTTCCCAACTGGGGACAGTCCAACAAGAGACCCAGTACTTC. It is translated as CASSSQLGTVQQETQYF.

The chain uses TRBV6-5 and TRBJ1-5; 9 positions match TRBD1. Germline CDR1 reads MNHEY; CDR2 reads SVGAGI. The CDR3 extends over 15 amino acids. V lost 0 bases and J lost 4; bases outside the gene matches: 1. The CDR3 DNA sequence: TGTGCCAGCAGTTACTCTGGGACAGGGAATCAGCCCCAGCATTTT. It translates to CASSYSGTGNQPQHF.

The genes are TRBV4-1 and TRBJ1-5, with 12 bases lining up with TRBD1. Germline CDR1 and CDR2: MGHRA and YSYEKL. The CDR3 is made up of 16 amino acids. V shed 4 bases and J 7 bases; nucleotides not matched to a gene: 8. This CDR3 is CASSPSGTGGQQPQHF. The CDR3 DNA sequence: TGCGCCAGCAGCCCCTCCGGGACAGGGGGCCAACAGCCCCAGCATTTT.